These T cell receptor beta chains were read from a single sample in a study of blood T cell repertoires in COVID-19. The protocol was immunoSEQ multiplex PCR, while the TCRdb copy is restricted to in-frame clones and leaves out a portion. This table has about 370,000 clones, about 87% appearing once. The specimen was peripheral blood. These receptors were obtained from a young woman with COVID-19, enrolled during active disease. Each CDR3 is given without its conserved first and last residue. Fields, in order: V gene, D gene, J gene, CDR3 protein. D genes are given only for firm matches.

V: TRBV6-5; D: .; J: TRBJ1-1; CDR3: ASSYRGGPEAF
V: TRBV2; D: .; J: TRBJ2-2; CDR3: ASSVKTANTGELF
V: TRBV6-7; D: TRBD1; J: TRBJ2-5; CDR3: ASSWRTGGAETQY
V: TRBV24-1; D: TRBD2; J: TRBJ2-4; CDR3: ATSDSGGAKNIQY
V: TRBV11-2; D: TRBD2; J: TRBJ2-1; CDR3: ASSLGPRTSGTDEF
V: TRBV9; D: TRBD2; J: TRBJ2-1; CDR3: ASSRDYVTDEQF
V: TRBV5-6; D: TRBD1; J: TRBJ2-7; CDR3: ASSYGQGIHTYEQY
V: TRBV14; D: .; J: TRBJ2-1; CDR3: ASSQDRVGRRTGEQF
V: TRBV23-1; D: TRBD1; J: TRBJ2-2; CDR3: ASSQDRGTGELF
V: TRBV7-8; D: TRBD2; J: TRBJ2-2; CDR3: ASSATTSGRGTGELF
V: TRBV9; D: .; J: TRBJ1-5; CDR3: ASSTYGDQPQH
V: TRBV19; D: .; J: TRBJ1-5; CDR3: ASSIVGGAGPQH
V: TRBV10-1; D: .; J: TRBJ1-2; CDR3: ARLTRTGGANYGYT
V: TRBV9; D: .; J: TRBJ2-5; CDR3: ASSPPSLETQY
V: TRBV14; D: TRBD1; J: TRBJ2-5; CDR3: ASSNRGIQETQY
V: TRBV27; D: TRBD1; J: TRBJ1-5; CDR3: ASSLRGTGVQPQH
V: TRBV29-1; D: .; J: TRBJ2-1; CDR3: SVDLLANEQF
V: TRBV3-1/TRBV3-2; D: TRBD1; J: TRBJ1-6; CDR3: ASSRFGQGSSYNSPLH
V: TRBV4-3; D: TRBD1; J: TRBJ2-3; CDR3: ASSQRGQNTQY
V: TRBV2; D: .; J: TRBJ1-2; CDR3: ASEGAVQGYT
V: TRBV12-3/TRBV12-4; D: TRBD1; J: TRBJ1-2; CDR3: ASSGGTVGGYT
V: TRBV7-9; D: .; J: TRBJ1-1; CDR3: ASSVSNEAF
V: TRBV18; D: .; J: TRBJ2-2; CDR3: ASSPPSWDTAYTGELF
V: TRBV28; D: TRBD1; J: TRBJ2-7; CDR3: ASRGQGQLYEQY
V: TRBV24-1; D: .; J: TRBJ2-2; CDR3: ATSDSYLRGGNTGELF
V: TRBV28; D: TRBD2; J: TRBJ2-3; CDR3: ATLTGGGSTDTQY
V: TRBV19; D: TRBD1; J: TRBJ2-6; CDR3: ASSAHRGSSSGANVLT
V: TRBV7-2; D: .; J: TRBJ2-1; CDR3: ASSLASGINEQF
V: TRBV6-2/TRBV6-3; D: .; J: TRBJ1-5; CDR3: ASSYQGPTQPQH
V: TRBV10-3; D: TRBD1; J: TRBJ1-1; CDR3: AINNRGNTEAF
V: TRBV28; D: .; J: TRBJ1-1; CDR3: ASSSAQVMNTEAF
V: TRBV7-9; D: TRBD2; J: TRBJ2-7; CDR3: ASSLDGTSGYEQY
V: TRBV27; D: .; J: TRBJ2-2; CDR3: ASSAYRAGTGELF
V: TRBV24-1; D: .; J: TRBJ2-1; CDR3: ATSDSGRGDNEQF
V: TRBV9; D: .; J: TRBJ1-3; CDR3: ASSVSTGTGNTIY
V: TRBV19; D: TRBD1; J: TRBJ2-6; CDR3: ASSKYRGTGANVLT
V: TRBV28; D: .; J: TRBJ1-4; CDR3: ASSPSGNINEKLF
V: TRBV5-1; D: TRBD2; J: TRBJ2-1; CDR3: ASSYGLAGGPSEQF
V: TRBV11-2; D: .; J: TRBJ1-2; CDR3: ASSLGTAGGYT
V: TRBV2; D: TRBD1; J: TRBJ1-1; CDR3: ASGGQGITEAF
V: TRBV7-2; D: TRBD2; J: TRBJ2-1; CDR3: ASSFKRESEQF